The sequence of this T cell receptor (beta chain) was determined in a study of beta chain features in type 1 diabetes. Study findings and constraints: In all four CD4+ subsets, TCRB CDR3 length was significantly, moderately reduced in type 1 diabetes.

This clone was seen more than once but under ten times. Its specificity is not known. Expressed TCRB transcripts were sequenced because the isolated RNA had all been reverse transcribed beforehand. Clones were sequenced by immunoSEQ multiplex PCR, and TCRdb holds only the in-frame ones, with some missing. This table holds fewer than 400,000 clones, over 7% found once. With 5 bases clipped from V and 4 bases from J, the junction kept 10 bases outside the gene matches. The germline V gene has CDR1 MNHEY and CDR2 SMNVEV (reference sequence). The CDR3 is 15 residues long. The TCR originated in a man aged 25-45 years with type 1 diabetes. Specimen: central memory CD4+ T cells from blood. The chain links TRBV27 to TRBJ2-7; TRBD1 agrees at 8 bases. In DNA form, the CDR3 reads TGTGCCAGCAGTCCCTTCGACAGGGGCGGGTACGAGCAGTACTTC. This gives the protein CASSPFDRGGYEQYF.